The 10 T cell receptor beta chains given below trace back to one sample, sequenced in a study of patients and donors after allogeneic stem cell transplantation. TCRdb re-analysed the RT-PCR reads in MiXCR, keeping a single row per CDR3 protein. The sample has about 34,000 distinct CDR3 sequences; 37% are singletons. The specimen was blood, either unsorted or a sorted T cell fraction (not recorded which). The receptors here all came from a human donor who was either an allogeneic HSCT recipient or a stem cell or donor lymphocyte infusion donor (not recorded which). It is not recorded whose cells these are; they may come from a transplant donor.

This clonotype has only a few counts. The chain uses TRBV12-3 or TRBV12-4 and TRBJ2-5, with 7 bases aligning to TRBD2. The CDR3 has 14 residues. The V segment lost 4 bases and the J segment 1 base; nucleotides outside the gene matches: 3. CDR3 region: CASSYGGSQETQYF. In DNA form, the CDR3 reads TGTGCCAGCAGTTACGGCGGGAGCCAAGAGACCCAGTACTTC.

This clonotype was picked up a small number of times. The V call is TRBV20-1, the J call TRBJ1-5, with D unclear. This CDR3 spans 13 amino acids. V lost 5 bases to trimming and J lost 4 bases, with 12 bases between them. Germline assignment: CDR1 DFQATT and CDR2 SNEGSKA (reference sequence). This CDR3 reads CSARHGGNQPQHF. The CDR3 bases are TGCAGTGCTCGGCATGGTGGTAATCAGCCCCAGCATTTT.

CDR3: CASRGQEMNTEAFF. For the CDR3, the DNA is TGTGCCAGCAGAGGACAGGAAATGAACACTGAAGCTTTCTTT. This chain links TRBV12-3 or TRBV12-4 with TRBJ1-1; 7 bases map to TRBD1. CDR3 length equals 14 residues. The V gene end was trimmed by 6 bases and the J gene end by 0 bases; junction bases not matched to a gene: 4.

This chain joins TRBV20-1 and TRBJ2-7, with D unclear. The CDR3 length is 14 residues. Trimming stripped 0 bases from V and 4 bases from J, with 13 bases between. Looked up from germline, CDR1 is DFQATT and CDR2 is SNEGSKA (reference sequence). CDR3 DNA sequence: TGCAGTGCTAGAGATCTCGCGGAGAATTACGAGCAGTACTTC. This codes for CSARDLAENYEQYF.

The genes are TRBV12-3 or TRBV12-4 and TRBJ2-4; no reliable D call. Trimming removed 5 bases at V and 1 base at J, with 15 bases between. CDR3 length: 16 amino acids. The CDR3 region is CASSPHLAAAKNIQYF. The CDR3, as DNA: TGTGCCAGCAGTCCACACTTAGCTGCGGCCAAAAACATTCAGTACTTC.

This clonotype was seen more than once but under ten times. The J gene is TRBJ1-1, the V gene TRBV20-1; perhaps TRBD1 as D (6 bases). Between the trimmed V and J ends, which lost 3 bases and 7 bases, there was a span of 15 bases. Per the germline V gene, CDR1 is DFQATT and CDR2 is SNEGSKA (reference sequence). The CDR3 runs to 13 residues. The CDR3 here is CSASRDKQGEAFF. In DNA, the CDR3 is TGCAGTGCTAGTAGGGACAAACAGGGTGAAGCTTTCTTT.

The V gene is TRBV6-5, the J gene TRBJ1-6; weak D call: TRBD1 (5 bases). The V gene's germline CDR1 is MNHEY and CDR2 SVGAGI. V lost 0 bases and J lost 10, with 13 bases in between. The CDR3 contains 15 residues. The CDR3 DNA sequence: TGTGCCAGCAGTTACTCGAGCAGGGCCCCATCACCCCTCCACTTT. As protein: CASSYSSRAPSPLHF.

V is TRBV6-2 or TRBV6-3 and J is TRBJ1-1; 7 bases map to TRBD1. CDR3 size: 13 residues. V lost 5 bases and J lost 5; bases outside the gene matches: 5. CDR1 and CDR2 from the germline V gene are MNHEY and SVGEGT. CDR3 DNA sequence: TGTGCCAGCAGTCGACAGGGTTGGACTGAAGCTTTCTTT. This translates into CASSRQGWTEAFF.

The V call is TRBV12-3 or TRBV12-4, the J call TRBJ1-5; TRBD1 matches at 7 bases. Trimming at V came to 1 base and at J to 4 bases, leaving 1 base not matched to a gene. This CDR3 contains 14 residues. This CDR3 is CASSLGTGNQPQHF. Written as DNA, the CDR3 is TGTGCCAGCAGTTTAGGGACAGGTAATCAGCCCCAGCATTTT.

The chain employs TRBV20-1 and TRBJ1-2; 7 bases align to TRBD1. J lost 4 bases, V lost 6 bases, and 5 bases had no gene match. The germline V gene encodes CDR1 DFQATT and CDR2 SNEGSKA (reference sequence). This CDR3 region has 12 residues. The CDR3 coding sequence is TGCAGTGCACGGGACAGCTTCTATGGCTACACCTTC. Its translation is CSARDSFYGYTF.